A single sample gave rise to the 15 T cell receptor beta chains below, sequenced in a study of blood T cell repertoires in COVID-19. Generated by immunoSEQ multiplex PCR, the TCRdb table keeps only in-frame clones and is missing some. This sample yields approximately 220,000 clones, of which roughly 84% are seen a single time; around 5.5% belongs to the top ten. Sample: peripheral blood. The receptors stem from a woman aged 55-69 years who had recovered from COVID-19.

The CDR3, as DNA: TGTGCCAGCAGTTACGGGACTAGCGGGGGGCCACGGGAGACCCAGTACTTC. It specifies CASSYGTSGGPRETQYF. This chain joins TRBV6-2 or TRBV6-3 and TRBJ2-5, with 15 bases matching TRBD2. This CDR3 region has 17 residues. V trimming: 2 bases; J trimming: 5 bases; junction bases outside the gene matches: 6. CDR1 is MNHEY and CDR2 is SVGEGT in the germline V gene.

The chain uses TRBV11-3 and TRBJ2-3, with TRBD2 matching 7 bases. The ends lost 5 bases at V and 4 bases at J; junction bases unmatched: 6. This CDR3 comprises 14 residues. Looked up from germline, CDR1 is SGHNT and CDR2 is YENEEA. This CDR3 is CASSLGGVADTQYF. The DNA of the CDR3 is TGTGCCAGCAGCCTGGGAGGGGTGGCAGATACGCAGTATTTT.

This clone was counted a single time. CDR3 residues: CASSSSTATDTQYF. For the CDR3, the DNA is TGTGCCAGCAGCTCATCGACAGCCACAGATACGCAGTATTTT. The chain links TRBV7-3 to TRBJ2-3; possibly TRBD1 for D (5 bases). The germline gives CDR1 SGHTA, CDR2 FQGTGA. The CDR3 has 14 amino acids. V was trimmed by 4 bases and J by 2 bases, leaving 10 bases between them.

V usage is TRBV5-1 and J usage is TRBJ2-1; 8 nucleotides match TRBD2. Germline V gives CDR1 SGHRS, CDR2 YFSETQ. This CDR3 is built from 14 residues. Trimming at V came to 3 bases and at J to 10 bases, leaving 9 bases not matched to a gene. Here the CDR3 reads CASSSTSGSIEQFF. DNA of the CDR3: TGCGCCAGCAGCTCAACTAGCGGTTCAATCGAGCAGTTCTTC.

In DNA form, the CDR3 reads TGCGCCAGCAGCCCGATGGTTGTTGGAGGCACTGAAGCTTTCTTT. Amino acid sequence: CASSPMVVGGTEAFF. The chain employs TRBV5-1 and TRBJ1-1, with unresolved D. V was trimmed by 4 bases and J by 4 bases, leaving 17 bases between them. The V gene's germline CDR1 is SGHRS and CDR2 YFSETQ. The CDR3 contains 15 residues.

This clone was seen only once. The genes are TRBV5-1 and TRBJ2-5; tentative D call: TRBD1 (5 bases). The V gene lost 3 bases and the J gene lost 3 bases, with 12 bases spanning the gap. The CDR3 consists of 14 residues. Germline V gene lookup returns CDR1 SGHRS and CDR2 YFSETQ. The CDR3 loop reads CASSSGQGKETQYF. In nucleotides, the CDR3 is TGCGCCAGCAGCTCCGGTCAGGGTAAAGAGACCCAGTACTTC.

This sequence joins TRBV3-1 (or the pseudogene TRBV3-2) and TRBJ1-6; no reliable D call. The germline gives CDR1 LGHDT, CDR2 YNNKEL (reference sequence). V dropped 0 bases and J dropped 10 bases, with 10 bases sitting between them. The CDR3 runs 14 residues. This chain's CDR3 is CASSQDRRESPLHF. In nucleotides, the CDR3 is TGTGCCAGCAGCCAAGATCGGAGGGAATCACCCCTCCACTTT.

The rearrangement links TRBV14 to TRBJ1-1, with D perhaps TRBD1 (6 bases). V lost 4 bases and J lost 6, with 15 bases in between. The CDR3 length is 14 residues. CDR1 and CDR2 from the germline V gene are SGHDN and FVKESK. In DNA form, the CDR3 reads TGTGCCAGCAGCCTTGCGGGGGGGCTATCTGAAGCTTTCTTT. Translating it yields CASSLAGGLSEAFF.

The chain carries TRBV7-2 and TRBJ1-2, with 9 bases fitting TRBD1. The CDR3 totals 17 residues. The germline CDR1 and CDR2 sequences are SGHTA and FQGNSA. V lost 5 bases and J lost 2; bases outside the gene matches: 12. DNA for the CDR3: TGTGCCAGCAGCCCGGGGGGAACAGGGGGCGGAAACTATGGCTACACCTTC. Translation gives CASSPGGTGGGNYGYTF.

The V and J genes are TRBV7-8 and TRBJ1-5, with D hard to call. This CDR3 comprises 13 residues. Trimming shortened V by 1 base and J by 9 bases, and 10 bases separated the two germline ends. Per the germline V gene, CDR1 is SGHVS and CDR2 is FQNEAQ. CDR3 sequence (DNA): TGTGCCAGCAGCTTAGAGAGTTCTGGGCCCCAGCATTTT. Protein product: CASSLESSGPQHF.

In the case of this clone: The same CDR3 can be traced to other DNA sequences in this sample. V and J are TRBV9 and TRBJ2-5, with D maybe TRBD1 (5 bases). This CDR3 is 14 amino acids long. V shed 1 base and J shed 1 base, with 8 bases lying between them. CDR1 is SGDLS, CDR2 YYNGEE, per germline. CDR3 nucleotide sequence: TGTGCCAGCAGCGTAAGGGGCAGCCAAGAGACCCAGTACTTC. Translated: CASSVRGSQETQYF. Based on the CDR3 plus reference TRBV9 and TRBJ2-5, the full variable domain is DSGVTQTPKHLITATGQRVTLRCSPRSGDLSVYWYQQSLDQGLQFLIQYYNGEERAKGNILERFSAQQFPDLHSELNLSSLELGDSALYFCASSVRGSQETQYFGPGTRLLVL.

CDR3 DNA sequence: TGTGCCAGCAACAACAGGGGCTCCTACGAGCAGTACTTC. Amino acid sequence: CASNNRGSYEQYF. The genes are TRBV12-3 or TRBV12-4 and TRBJ2-7, with 7 bases that match TRBD1. Trimming at V came to 7 bases and at J to 0 bases, leaving 3 bases not matched to a gene. This CDR3 contains 13 residues.

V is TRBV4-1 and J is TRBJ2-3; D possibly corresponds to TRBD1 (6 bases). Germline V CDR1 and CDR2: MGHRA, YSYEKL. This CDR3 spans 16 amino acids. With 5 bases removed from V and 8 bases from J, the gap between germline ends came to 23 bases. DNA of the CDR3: TGCGCCAGCAGCGCCCGGACAGAGATCATGGCGGGTACGCAGTATTTT. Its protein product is CASSARTEIMAGTQYF.

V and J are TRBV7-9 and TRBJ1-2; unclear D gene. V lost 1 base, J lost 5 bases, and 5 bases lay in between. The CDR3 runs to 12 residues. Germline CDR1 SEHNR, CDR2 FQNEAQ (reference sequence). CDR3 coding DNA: TGTGCCAGCAGCTTAGTCGGTTATGGCTACACCTTC. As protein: CASSLVGYGYTF.

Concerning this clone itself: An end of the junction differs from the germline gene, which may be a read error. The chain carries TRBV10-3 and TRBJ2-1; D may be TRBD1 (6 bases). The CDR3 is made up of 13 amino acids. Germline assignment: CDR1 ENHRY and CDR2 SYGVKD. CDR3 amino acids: CAISQSQGSEQFF. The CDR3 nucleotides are TGTGCCATCAGTCAGTCACAGGGAAGTGAGCAGTTCTTC.